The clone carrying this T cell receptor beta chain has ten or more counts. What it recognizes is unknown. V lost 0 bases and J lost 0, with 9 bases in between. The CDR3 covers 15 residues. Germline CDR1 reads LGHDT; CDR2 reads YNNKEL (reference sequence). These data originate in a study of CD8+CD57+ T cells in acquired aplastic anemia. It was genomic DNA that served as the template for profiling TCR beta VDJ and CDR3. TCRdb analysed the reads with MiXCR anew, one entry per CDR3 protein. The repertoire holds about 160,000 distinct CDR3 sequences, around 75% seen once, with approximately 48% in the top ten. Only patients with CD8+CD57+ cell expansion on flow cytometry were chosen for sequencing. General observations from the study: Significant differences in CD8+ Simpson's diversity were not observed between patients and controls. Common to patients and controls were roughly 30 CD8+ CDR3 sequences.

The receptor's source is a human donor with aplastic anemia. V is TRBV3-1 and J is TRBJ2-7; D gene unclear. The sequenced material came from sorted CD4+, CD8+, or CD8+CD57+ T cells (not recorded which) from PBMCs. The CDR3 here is CASSQEPWGSYEQYF. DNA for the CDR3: TGTGCCAGCAGCCAAGAACCTTGGGGCTCCTACGAGCAGTACTTC.